The 17 T cell receptor beta chains below were found in one sample sequenced in a study of shared clonotypes between healthy human individuals. TCRdb's table, derived via immunoSEQ multiplex PCR, lists solely in-frame clones and lacks some. This sample has 600,000 to 700,000 clones, with around 78% found just once. Sequences were obtained from memory CD4+ T cells sorted from blood. Specified subset: CD45RA-negative fraction. The receptors shown here come from a woman aged 25 to 45 in good health.

This clone has a handful of counts. This chain links TRBV6-1 with TRBJ2-2, with 7 bases aligning to TRBD1. This CDR3 has 14 residues. The J segment lost 4 bases and the V segment lost 4 bases, leaving 3 bases of the junction unmatched. Germline V gene data show CDR1 as MNHNS and CDR2 as SASEGT. The DNA of the CDR3 is TGTGCCAGCAGTGGACAGGGAAGCACCGGGGAGCTGTTTTTT. Amino acid sequence: CASSGQGSTGELFF.

The chain employs TRBV18 and TRBJ2-5, with 7 bases lining up with TRBD1. The junction had 7 bases not matched to a gene; V was cut back by 3 bases and J by 6 bases. CDR1 is KGHSH, CDR2 LQKENI, per germline. This CDR3 is 14 amino acids long. CDR3 protein: CASSPRQGEKTQYF. CDR3 DNA: TGTGCCAGCTCACCCCGACAGGGTGAGAAGACCCAGTACTTC.

The chain couples TRBV5-1 to TRBJ1-5; D might be TRBD1 (5 bases). CDR3 size: 14 residues. The ends were cut back, 1 base at V and 3 bases at J, with 8 bases in the middle. Germline V gene sequence: CDR1 SGHRS, CDR2 YFSETQ. The CDR3, as DNA: TGCGCCAGCAGCTTGCGGGGCGACAATCAGCCCCAGCATTTT. This encodes CASSLRGDNQPQHF.

The V and J genes are TRBV27 and TRBJ2-2, with 9 bases that match TRBD1. V shed 6 bases, J shed 4 bases, and the junction held 6 bases outside the gene matches. The CDR3 consists of 15 residues. Germline V gives CDR1 MNHEY, CDR2 SMNVEV (reference sequence). The CDR3 sequence is CASSRDRVGTGELFF. The CDR3 nucleotides are TGTGCCAGCAGCCGGGACAGGGTTGGCACCGGGGAGCTGTTTTTT.

This chain links TRBV7-3 with TRBJ2-2, with D maybe TRBD1 (6 bases). V was clipped by 1 base and J by 3 bases, with 15 bases between them. The CDR3 covers 17 residues. Germline V CDR1 and CDR2: SGHTA, FQGTGA. CDR3 protein: CASSLIGGESDTGELFF. DNA for the CDR3: TGTGCCAGCAGCTTAATTGGGGGCGAGTCTGACACCGGGGAGCTGTTTTTT.

The chain joins TRBV19 to TRBJ2-4; D is possibly TRBD1 (6 bases). V lost 4 bases to trimming and J lost 0 bases, with 10 bases between them. Per germline, CDR1 LNHDA and CDR2 SQIVND (reference sequence). The CDR3 contains 15 residues. DNA for the CDR3: TGTGCCAGTAGTAATGACAGGCGAGCCAAAAACATTCAGTACTTC. It yields the protein CASSNDRRAKNIQYF.

The rearrangement links TRBV2 to TRBJ1-4; D perhaps matches TRBD1 (5 bases). The V end was cut by 4 bases, the J end by 0 bases, with 9 bases between. The CDR3 extends over 15 amino acids. Looked up from germline, CDR1 is SNHLY and CDR2 is FYNNEI. This chain's CDR3 is CASSGQPTTNEKLFF. CDR3 in DNA: TGTGCCAGCAGTGGACAGCCCACAACTAATGAAAAACTGTTTTTT.

The chain uses TRBV7-9 and TRBJ2-7, with 10 positions matching TRBD2. J was trimmed by 3 bases and V by 4 bases; bases with no gene match: 3. In germline, CDR1 is SEHNR, CDR2 FQNEAQ (reference sequence). This CDR3 region has 14 residues. The DNA of the CDR3 is TGTGCCAGCAGCTCCCGACTAGCGGGCTACGAGCAGTACTTC. This codes for CASSSRLAGYEQYF.

This sequence joins TRBV25-1 and TRBJ1-4; D possibly corresponds to TRBD1 (5 bases). Germline V gives CDR1 MGHDK, CDR2 SYGVNS. The CDR3 loop spans 12 amino acids. The V gene lost 5 bases and the J gene lost 8 bases, with 9 bases spanning the gap. CDR3 bases: TGTGCCAGCAGTCCCCGGGGGGAAAAACTGTTTTTT. Translated: CASSPRGEKLFF.

This chain joins TRBV13 and TRBJ1-1; D not resolved. V dropped 0 bases and J dropped 11 bases, with 13 bases sitting between them. From germline, CDR1 is PRHDT and CDR2 FYEKMQ (reference sequence). The CDR3 totals 13 residues. The CDR3 reads CASSLGRGRRAFF. In DNA, the CDR3 is TGTGCCAGCAGCTTAGGCCGTGGGAGGCGGGCTTTCTTT.

This chain uses TRBV7-2 with TRBJ2-5; D uncertain. Germline V lookup: CDR1 SGHTA, CDR2 FQGNSA. V lost 0 bases, J lost 3 bases, and 5 bases lay in between. The CDR3 has 13 amino acids. The CDR3, as DNA: TGTGCCAGCAGCTTAGCACGGAAAGAGACCCAGTACTTC. Residues: CASSLARKETQYF.

On this clone: The same CDR3 is also encoded by other DNA sequences in this sample. The chain uses TRBV6-5 and TRBJ1-5, with unresolved D. The CDR3 runs to 13 residues. Trimming pared 0 bases from V and 4 bases from J, leaving 4 bases between. The germline gives CDR1 MNHEY, CDR2 SVGAGI. CDR3 loop: CASSYSRNQPQHF. DNA for the CDR3: TGTGCCAGCAGTTACTCCAGAAATCAGCCCCAGCATTTT.

This chain connects TRBV19 to TRBJ1-5; 7 nucleotides line up with TRBD1. CDR3 length: 15 amino acids. Germline V gene sequence: CDR1 LNHDA, CDR2 SQIVND (reference sequence). V trimming: 5 bases; J trimming: 6 bases; junction bases outside the gene matches: 10. CDR3 sequence reads: CASSQPQGGSQPQHF. Here the CDR3 DNA reads TGTGCCAGTAGTCAACCCCAGGGGGGTTCTCAGCCCCAGCATTTT.

This sequence joins TRBV5-1 and TRBJ2-5; D might be TRBD2 (6 bases). CDR1 is SGHRS, CDR2 YFSETQ, per germline. Trimming shortened V by 4 bases and J by 7 bases, and 23 bases separated the two germline ends. The CDR3 covers 16 residues. The CDR3: CASSLGDTSRWGTQYF. The CDR3 bases are TGCGCCAGCAGCCTGGGAGATACTAGCCGGTGGGGGACCCAGTACTTC.

The chain recombines TRBV6-1 with TRBJ2-7; D is unresolved. V lost 2 bases, J lost 6 bases, and 5 bases lay in between. The CDR3 runs to 11 residues. The germline CDR1 and CDR2 sequences are MNHNS and SASEGT. CDR3 in amino acids: CASSELAEQYF. The CDR3 nucleotides are TGTGCCAGCAGTGAATTGGCCGAGCAGTACTTC.

The J gene is TRBJ1-2, the V gene TRBV28, with a weak D call TRBD1 (5 bases). V was trimmed by 6 bases and J by 8 bases, leaving 13 bases between them. The CDR3 runs to 12 residues. Germline CDR1 and CDR2: MDHEN and SYDVKM. The CDR3 loop is CASSLRVHGYTF. The CDR3 nucleotides are TGTGCCAGCAGCCTCAGGGTTCACGGCTACACCTTC.

This chain uses TRBV7-9 with TRBJ1-2, with no clear D. V was trimmed by 1 base and J by 1 base, leaving 1 base between them. The CDR3 consists of 12 residues. Per germline, CDR1 SEHNR and CDR2 FQNEAQ (reference sequence). CDR3 residues: CASSLDNYGYTF. In DNA form, the CDR3 reads TGTGCCAGCAGCTTAGATAACTATGGCTACACCTTC. The whole variable domain, filled in from reference TRBV7-9 and TRBJ1-2, reads DTGVSQNPRHKITKRGQNVTFRCDPISEHNRLYWYRQTLGQGPEFLTYFQNEAQLEKSRLLSDRFSAERPKGSFSTLEIQRTEQGDSAMYLCASSLDNYGYTFGSGTRLTVV.